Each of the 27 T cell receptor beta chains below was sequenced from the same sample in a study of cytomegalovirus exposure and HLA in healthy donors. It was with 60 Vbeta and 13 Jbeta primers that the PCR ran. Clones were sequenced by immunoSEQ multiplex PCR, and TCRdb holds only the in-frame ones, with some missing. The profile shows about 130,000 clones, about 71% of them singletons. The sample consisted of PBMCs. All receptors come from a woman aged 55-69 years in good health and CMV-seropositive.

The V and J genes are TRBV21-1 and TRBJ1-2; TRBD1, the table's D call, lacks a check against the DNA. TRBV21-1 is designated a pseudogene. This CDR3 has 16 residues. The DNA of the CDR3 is TGTGCCAGCAGCAAAAATGGACAGGGTATTAACTATGGCTACACCTTC. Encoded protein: CASSKNGQGINYGYTF.

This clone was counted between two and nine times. The CDR3 loop reads CASSQSVSGQGASQETQYF. The CDR3 DNA reads TGTGCCAGCAGCCAATCGGTATCAGGACAGGGGGCCTCTCAAGAGACCCAGTACTTC. The V and J genes are TRBV16 and TRBJ2-5; 11 bases are shared with TRBD1. CDR3 length equals 19 residues. CDR1 is KGHSY, CDR2 FQNENV, per germline. The V and J ends lost 0 bases and 2 bases, in that order; junction bases with no gene match: 11.

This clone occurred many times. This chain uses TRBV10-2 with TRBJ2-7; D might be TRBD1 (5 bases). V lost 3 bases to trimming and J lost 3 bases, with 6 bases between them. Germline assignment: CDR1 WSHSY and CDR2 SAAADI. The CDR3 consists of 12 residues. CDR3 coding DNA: TGCGCCAGCAGTGACAGGGTCTACGAGCAGTACTTC. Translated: CASSDRVYEQYF.

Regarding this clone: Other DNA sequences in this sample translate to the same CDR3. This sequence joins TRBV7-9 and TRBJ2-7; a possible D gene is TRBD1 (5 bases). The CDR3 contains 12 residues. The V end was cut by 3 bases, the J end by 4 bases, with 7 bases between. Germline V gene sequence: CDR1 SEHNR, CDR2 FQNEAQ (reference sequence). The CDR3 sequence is CASSLQGYEQYF. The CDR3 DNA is TGTGCCAGCAGCTTGCAGGGTTACGAGCAGTACTTC.

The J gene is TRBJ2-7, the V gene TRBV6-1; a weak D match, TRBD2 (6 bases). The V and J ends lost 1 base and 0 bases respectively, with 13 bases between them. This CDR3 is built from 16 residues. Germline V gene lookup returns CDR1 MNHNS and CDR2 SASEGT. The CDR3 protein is CASSEGRGLISYEQYF. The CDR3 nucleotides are TGTGCCAGCAGTGAAGGGCGGGGTTTGATCTCCTACGAGCAGTACTTC.

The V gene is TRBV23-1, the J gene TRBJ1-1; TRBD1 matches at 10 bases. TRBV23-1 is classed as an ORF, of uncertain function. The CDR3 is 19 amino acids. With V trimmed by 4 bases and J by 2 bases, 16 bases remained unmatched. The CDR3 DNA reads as TGCGCCAGCAGTCCGGCAAAGATCCGGGACAGGGGTTCCAACACTGAAGCTTTCTTT. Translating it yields CASSPAKIRDRGSNTEAFF.

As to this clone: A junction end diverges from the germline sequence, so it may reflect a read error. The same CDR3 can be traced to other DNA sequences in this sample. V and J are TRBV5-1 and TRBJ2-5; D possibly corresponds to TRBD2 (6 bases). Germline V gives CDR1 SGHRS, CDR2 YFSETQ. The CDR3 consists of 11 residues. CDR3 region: CASSWGETQYF. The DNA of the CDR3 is TGCGCCAGCAGCTGGGGGGAGACTCAGTACTTC.

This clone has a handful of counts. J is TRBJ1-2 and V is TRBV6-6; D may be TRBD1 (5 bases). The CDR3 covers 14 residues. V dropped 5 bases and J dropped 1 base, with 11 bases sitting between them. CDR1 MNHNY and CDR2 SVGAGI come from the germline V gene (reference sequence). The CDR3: CASSNTGFNYGYTF. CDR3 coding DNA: TGTGCCAGCAGTAATACAGGCTTTAACTATGGCTACACCTTC.

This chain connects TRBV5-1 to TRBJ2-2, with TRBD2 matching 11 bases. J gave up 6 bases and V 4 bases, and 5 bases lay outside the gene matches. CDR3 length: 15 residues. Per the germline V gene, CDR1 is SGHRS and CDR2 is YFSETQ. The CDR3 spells CASSGTSGSAGELFF. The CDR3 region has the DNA TGCGCCAGCAGCGGGACTAGCGGTTCCGCCGGGGAGCTGTTTTTT.

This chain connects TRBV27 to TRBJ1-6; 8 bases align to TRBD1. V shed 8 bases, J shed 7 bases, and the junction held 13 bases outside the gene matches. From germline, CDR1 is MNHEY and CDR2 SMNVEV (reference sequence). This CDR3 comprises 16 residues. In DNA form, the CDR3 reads TGTGCCAGCGCTACGGACAGGGTTGCCTCCAATTCACCCCTCCACTTT. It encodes CASATDRVASNSPLHF.

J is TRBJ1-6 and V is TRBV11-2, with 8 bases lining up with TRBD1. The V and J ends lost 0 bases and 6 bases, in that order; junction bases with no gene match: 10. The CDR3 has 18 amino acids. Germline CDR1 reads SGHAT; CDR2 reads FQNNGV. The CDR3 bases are TGTGCCAGCAGCTTAGAGCCGCCCCGGACAGGGATTAATTCACCCCTCCACTTT. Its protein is CASSLEPPRTGINSPLHF.

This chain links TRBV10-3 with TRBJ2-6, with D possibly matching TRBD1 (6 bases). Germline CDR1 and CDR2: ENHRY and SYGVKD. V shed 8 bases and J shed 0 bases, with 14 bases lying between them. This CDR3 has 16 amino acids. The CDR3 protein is CAIPRTDSSGANVLTF. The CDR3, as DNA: TGTGCCATCCCCCGGACAGATAGCTCTGGGGCCAACGTCCTGACTTTC.

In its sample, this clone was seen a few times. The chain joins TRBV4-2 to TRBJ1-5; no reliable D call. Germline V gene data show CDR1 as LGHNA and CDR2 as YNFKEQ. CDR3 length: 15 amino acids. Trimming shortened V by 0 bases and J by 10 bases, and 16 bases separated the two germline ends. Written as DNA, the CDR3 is TGTGCCAGCAGCCAAGATACCGGGGTACGGAAACCCCAGCATTTT. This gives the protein CASSQDTGVRKPQHF.

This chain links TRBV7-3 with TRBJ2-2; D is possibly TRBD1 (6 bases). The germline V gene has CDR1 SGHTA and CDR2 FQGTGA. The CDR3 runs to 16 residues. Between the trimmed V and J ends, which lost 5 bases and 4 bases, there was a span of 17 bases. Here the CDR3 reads CASSPNSGVSTGELFF. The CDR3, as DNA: TGTGCCAGCAGCCCCAACTCAGGGGTGAGCACCGGGGAGCTGTTTTTT.

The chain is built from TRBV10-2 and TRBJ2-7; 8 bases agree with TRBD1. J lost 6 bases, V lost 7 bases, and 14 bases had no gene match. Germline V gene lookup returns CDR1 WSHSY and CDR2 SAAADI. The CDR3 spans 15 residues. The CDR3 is CASTGQGMTGIEQYF. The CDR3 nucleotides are TGCGCCAGCACCGGACAGGGAATGACCGGTATCGAGCAGTACTTC.

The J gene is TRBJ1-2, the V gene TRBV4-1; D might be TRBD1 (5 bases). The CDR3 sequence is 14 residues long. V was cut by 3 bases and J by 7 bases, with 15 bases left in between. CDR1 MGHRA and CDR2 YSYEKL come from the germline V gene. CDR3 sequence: CASSHAEGRGGYTF. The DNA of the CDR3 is TGCGCCAGCAGCCATGCCGAGGGGAGGGGTGGCTACACCTTC.

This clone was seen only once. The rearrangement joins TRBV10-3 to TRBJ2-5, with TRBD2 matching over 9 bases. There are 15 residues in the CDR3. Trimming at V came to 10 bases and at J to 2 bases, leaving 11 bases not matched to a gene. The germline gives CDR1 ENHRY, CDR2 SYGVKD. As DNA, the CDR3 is TGTGCCACCCAGGGAGCGGGGGGTCGACAAGAGACCCAGTACTTC. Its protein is CATQGAGGRQETQYF.

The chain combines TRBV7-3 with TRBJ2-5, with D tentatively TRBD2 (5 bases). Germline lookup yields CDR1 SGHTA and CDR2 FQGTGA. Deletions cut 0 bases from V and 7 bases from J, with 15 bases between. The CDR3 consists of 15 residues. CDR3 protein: CASSLTGSRTGTQYF. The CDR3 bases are TGTGCCAGCAGCTTAACAGGGAGCCGGACGGGGACCCAGTACTTC.

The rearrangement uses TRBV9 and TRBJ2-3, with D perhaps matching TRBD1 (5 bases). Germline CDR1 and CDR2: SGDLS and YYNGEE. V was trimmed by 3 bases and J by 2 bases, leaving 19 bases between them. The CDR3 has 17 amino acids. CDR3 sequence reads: CASSEALSRVSTDTQYF. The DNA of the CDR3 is TGTGCCAGCAGCGAGGCACTTTCCAGGGTATCCACAGATACGCAGTATTTT.

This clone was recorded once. The CDR3 protein is CASSLDWRQPQHF. In nucleotides, the CDR3 is TGTGCCAGCAGCTTAGATTGGAGGCAGCCCCAGCATTTT. This chain joins TRBV11-2 and TRBJ1-5; no reliable D call. Germline loops: CDR1 SGHAT, CDR2 FQNNGV. V lost 0 bases to trimming and J lost 7 bases, with 7 bases between them. The CDR3 length is 13 residues.

In DNA, the CDR3 is TGCGCCAGCAGCTTGACAGGGGGGGCCGGGGAGCTGTTTTTT. Amino acid sequence: CASSLTGGAGELFF. The chain employs TRBV5-1 and TRBJ2-2; D is possibly TRBD1 (8 bases). V lost 1 base and J 6 bases, leaving 10 bases between the germline ends. The CDR3 totals 14 residues. Germline V gene sequence: CDR1 SGHRS, CDR2 YFSETQ.

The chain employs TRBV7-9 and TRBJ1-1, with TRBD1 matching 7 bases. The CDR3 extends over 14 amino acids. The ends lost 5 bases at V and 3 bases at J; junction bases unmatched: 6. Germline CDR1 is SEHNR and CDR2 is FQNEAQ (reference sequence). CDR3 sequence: CASSPGTVYTEAFF. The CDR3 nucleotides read TGTGCCAGCAGCCCGGGGACAGTCTACACTGAAGCTTTCTTT.

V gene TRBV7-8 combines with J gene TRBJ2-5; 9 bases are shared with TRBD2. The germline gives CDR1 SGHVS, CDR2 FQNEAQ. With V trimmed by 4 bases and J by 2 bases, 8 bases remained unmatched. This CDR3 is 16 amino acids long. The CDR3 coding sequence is TGTGCCAGCAGCTCCCCTGTAGCGGGGGTACAAGAGACCCAGTACTTC. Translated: CASSSPVAGVQETQYF. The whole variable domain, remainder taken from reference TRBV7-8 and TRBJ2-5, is GAGVSQSPRYKVAKRGQDVALRCDPISGHVSLFWYQQALGQGPEFLTYFQNEAQLDKSGLPSDRFFAERPEGSVSTLKIQRTQQEDSAVYLCASSSPVAGVQETQYFGPGTRLLVL.

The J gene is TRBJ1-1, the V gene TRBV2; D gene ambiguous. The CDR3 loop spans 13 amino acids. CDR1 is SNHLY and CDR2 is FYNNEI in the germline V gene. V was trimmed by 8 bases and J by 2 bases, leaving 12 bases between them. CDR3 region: CASYESENTEAFF. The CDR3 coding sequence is TGTGCCAGCTATGAGAGTGAAAACACTGAAGCTTTCTTT.

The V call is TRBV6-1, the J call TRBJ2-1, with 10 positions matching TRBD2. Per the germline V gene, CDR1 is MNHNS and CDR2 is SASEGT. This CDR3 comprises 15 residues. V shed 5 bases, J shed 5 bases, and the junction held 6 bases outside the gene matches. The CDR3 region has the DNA TGTGCCAGCAGTCCGCTAGCGGGGGTGGACAATGAGCAGTTCTTC. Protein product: CASSPLAGVDNEQFF.

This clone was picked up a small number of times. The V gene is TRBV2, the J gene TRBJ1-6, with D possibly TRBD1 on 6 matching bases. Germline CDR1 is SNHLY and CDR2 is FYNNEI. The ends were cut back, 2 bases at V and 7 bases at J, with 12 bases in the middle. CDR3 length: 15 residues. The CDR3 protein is CASSESSRGNSPLHF. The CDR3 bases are TGTGCCAGCAGTGAATCTAGCAGGGGAAATTCACCCCTCCACTTT.

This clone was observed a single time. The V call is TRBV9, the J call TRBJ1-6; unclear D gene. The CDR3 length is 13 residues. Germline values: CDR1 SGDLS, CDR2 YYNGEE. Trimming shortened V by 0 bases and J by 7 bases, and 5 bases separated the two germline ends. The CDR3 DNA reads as TGTGCCAGCAGCGTAGGAAGCAATTCACCCCTCCACTTT. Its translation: CASSVGSNSPLHF.